Listed below are T cell receptor beta chains from one sample, sequenced in a study of spatial heterogeneity in lung cancer. Using its own MiXCR run on the 5' RACE reads, TCRdb lists one record per CDR3 protein. The sample gives about 43,000 distinct CDR3 sequences, 20% to 25% of which show up once; 7% to 7.5% is in the top ten. The specimen was PBMCs, collected at follow-up. The receptors shown here come from a female donor with early-stage non-small cell lung cancer. Both conserved end residues are part of each CDR3. Size tells how often a clone was seen (once, few, many) or the class of an expanded clone, and some rows leave it out.

v_gene	abundance	j_gene	CDR3aa
TRBV4-2	NA	TRBJ2-7	CASSQGGTSGQYF
TRBV3-1	NA	TRBJ2-1	CASSQDLAGGDEQFF
TRBV18	many	TRBJ2-2	CASSPRLAATGELFF
TRBV7-2	few	TRBJ2-3	CASSPLGDTQYF
TRBV3-1	many	TRBJ2-7	CASSQAAFYLAGERSGQYF
TRBV2	few	TRBJ2-1	CASNSVRYEQFF
TRBV4-1	NA	TRBJ1-2	CASSQVFRRKDYGYTF
TRBV5-1	NA	TRBJ1-2	CASSLVIGREGYTF
TRBV9	NA	TRBJ2-1	CASSGAGEVYNEQFF
TRBV12-3/TRBV12-4	many	TRBJ2-5	CASRSGLAGRETQYF
TRBV29-1	NA	TRBJ2-1	CSVEGSYNEQFF
TRBV2	NA	TRBJ2-1	CASRQMSGRPNEQFF
TRBV19	NA	TRBJ1-1	CASIKWGTEAFF
TRBV20-1	few	TRBJ1-2	CSARDGRNYGYTF
TRBV5-1	many	TRBJ2-2	CASSLLGGDTGELFF
TRBV9	many	TRBJ2-1	CASSVDLPSNEQFF
TRBV23-1	few	TRBJ2-2	CASSQLTGPTGELFF
TRBV3-1	few	TRBJ2-2	CASSGRGVDGELFF
TRBV12-3/TRBV12-4	NA	TRBJ2-1	CASSLSGSVGEQFF
TRBV5-6	many	TRBJ2-5	CASSAGLAIEETQYF
TRBV15	few	TRBJ1-2	CATSRDYGTYGYTF
TRBV20-1	NA	TRBJ2-5	CSARDSTRETQYF
TRBV11-2	many	TRBJ2-1	CASSLGGGTSNEQFF
TRBV27	few	TRBJ2-7	CASSPSSGAISYEQYF
TRBV2	NA	TRBJ1-1	CASSVWAEAFF
TRBV10-3	NA	TRBJ2-1	CAIGGTSDTTFNEQFF
TRBV12-3/TRBV12-4	NA	TRBJ1-1	CASRITVGTEAFF
TRBV5-4	few	TRBJ1-1	CASSSGAPTEATEAFF
TRBV5-6	many	TRBJ2-3	CASNPGQGTDTQYF
TRBV11-2	few	TRBJ2-2	CASSSQGFTTGELFF
TRBV7-8	many	TRBJ2-1	CASKPGRDPYNEQFF
TRBV18	few	TRBJ2-1	CASSPQSLDEQFF
TRBV7-9	NA	TRBJ1-3	CAIPGRTGGEGNTIYF
TRBV5-1	NA	TRBJ1-3	CASSLWAAAGNTIYF
TRBV12-3/TRBV12-4	few	TRBJ1-5	CASSLGEFEPQHF
TRBV29-1	medium-sized	TRBJ2-1	CSALGSSYNEQFF
TRBV7-6	many	TRBJ1-1	CASSPGQGAEAFF
TRBV6-5	many	TRBJ1-4	CASSESGATNEKLFF
TRBV15	few	TRBJ1-5	CATSRDRAGRQPQHF
TRBV12-3/TRBV12-4	many	TRBJ2-2	CASRLNRVTGELFF
TRBV11-2	NA	TRBJ2-3	CASSLALFLRFPDTQYF
TRBV5-1	once	TRBJ1-4	CASSLEGLAEKLFF
TRBV20-1	NA	TRBJ2-2	CSVPQSNTGELFF
TRBV9	NA	TRBJ1-1	CASSGSGGGTEAFF
TRBV9	few	TRBJ2-1	CASGVDLPGGRDEQFF